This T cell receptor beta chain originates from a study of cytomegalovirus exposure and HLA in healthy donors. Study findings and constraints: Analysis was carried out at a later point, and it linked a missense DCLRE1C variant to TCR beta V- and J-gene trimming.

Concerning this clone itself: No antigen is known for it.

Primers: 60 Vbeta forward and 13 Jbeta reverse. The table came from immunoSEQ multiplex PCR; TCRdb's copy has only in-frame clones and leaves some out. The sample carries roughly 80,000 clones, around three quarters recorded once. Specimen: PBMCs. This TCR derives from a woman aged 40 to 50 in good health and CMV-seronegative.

Here the CDR3 DNA reads TGCGCCAGCAGCTATTCGGGGGGGCCAGAGACCCAGTACTTC. Protein product: CASSYSGGPETQYF. V gene TRBV5-1 combines with J gene TRBJ2-5; 8 bases map to TRBD2. Germline loops: CDR1 SGHRS, CDR2 YFSETQ. This CDR3 comprises 14 residues. Trimming at V came to 3 bases and at J to 4 bases, leaving 5 bases not matched to a gene.